The 29 T cell receptor beta chains in this list originate from one sample, sequenced in a study of TIL therapy for anti-PD-1-resistant metastatic lung cancer. Time point in this sample: pre-treatment sample, taken before nivolumab and TIL therapy. The immunoSEQ assay was v3. Sequencing used immunoSEQ multiplex PCR; TCRdb keeps in-frame clones, though not all of them. The data show some 43,000 clones, 70% to 85% seen once. The starting material was blood, obtained at baseline. The receptors originated from a man in his 70s with non-small cell lung cancer.

This chain connects TRBV6-5 to TRBJ1-2; D is ambiguous. The germline gives CDR1 MNHEY, CDR2 SVGAGI. Trimming cost V 6 bases and J 3 bases, with 11 bases left between them. The CDR3 is made up of 13 amino acids. CDR3 coding DNA: TGTGCCAGCAGACGAACGGTTGACTATGGCTACACCTTC. This encodes CASRRTVDYGYTF.

The J gene is TRBJ2-1, the V gene TRBV7-3, with D maybe TRBD2 (5 bases). The CDR3 consists of 14 residues. The V end was cut by 1 base, the J end by 5 bases, with 9 bases between. Germline loops: CDR1 SGHTA, CDR2 FQGTGA. The CDR3 nucleotides read TGTGCCAGCAGCTTAAGTCGGGATAACAATGAGCAGTTCTTC. This translates into CASSLSRDNNEQFF.

This clone was counted a single time. The chain recombines TRBV28 with TRBJ1-6, with 10 bases aligning to TRBD1. Germline CDR1 reads MDHEN; CDR2 reads SYDVKM. This CDR3 has 15 amino acids. J was trimmed by 10 bases and V by 5 bases; bases with no gene match: 8. The CDR3 nucleotides read TGTGCCAGCAGTGAGGGACAGGGGAAAAGGTCACCCCTCCACTTT. Protein sequence: CASSEGQGKRSPLHF.

This clone was picked up a small number of times. The V gene is TRBV18, the J gene TRBJ2-5, with D unresolved. Germline V gene lookup returns CDR1 KGHSH and CDR2 LQKENI. V gave up 5 bases and J gave up 2 bases, with 9 bases separating them. The CDR3 is 13 amino acids. The CDR3 here is CASSVGFQETQYF. CDR3 nucleotides: TGTGCCAGCTCAGTCGGGTTTCAAGAGACCCAGTACTTC.

The chain joins TRBV1 to TRBJ2-3. TRBV1 is labeled a pseudogene. CDR3 length: 10 residues. The CDR3 reads CTSSHPEQYF. In nucleotides, the CDR3 is TGCACCAGCAGCCATCCGGAGCAGTATTTT.

This clone was counted only a few times. The chain carries TRBV28 and TRBJ2-1; tentative D call: TRBD2 (7 bases). The germline V gene has CDR1 MDHEN and CDR2 SYDVKM. This CDR3 spans 16 amino acids. V was trimmed by 3 bases and J by 10 bases, leaving 22 bases between them. CDR3 nucleotides: TGTGCCAGCAGTTTGTGGGGGGCGGGAGAGAATATGGAGCAGTTCTTC. Residues: CASSLWGAGENMEQFF.

The rearrangement uses TRBV15 and TRBJ2-5, with 9 bases lining up with TRBD1. The CDR3 is 16 residues long. CDR1 is LNHNV and CDR2 is YYDKDF in the germline V gene (reference sequence). V lost 4 bases to trimming and J lost 1 base; unmatched junction nucleotides: 7. The CDR3 reads CATSTQQGARQETQYF. The CDR3 DNA is TGTGCCACCAGCACACAACAGGGGGCTCGCCAAGAGACCCAGTACTTC.

The chain recombines TRBV5-4 with TRBJ2-2; possible D gene TRBD2, 6 bases. Trimming stripped 3 bases from V and 0 bases from J, with 12 bases between. Germline loops: CDR1 SGHNT, CDR2 YYREEE (reference sequence). This CDR3 region has 16 residues. CDR3 sequence reads: CASSYRSGPNTGELFF. Written as DNA, the CDR3 is TGTGCCAGCAGCTACCGTAGCGGCCCGAACACCGGGGAGCTGTTTTTT.

The chain combines TRBV5-6 with TRBJ1-2, with D unclear. Germline V gene sequence: CDR1 SGHDT, CDR2 YYEEEE. V gave up 2 bases and J gave up 3 bases, with 17 bases separating them. The CDR3 totals 16 residues. The DNA for the CDR3 is TGTGCCAGCAGCTTACTAGGACGTCTGCTCGACTATGGCTACACCTTC. It yields the protein CASSLLGRLLDYGYTF.

The chain is built from TRBV29-1 and TRBJ2-2; a possible D gene is TRBD2 (6 bases). Germline V CDR1 and CDR2: SQVTM, ANQGSEA. This CDR3 contains 14 residues. V dropped 3 bases and J dropped 7 bases, with 15 bases sitting between them. CDR3 DNA sequence: TGCAGCGTTGAGATCACTCAGGGAGGCGGGGAGCTGTTTTTT. Encoded protein: CSVEITQGGGELFF.

This clone was seen only a few times. The gene calls are TRBV6-5 and TRBJ2-7, with TRBD1 identical over 9 bases. Losses at the gene ends were 5 bases for V and 6 bases for J; bases not matched to a gene: 5. In germline, CDR1 is MNHEY, CDR2 SVGAGI. The CDR3 is 13 amino acids. The chain's CDR3 is CASSMGTGSEQYF. In DNA form, the CDR3 reads TGTGCCAGCAGTATGGGGACAGGGTCCGAGCAGTACTTC.

J is TRBJ2-3 and V is TRBV10-3, with TRBD1 identical over 8 bases. Germline CDR1 ENHRY, CDR2 SYGVKD. The CDR3 extends over 14 amino acids. J was trimmed by 4 bases and V by 2 bases; bases with no gene match: 2. Here the CDR3 DNA reads TGTGCCATCAGTGAGGGACAGGGAGCAGATACGCAGTATTTT. Residues: CAISEGQGADTQYF.

The J gene is TRBJ1-2, the V gene TRBV7-9; no reliable D call. Between the trimmed V and J ends, which lost 2 bases and 0 bases, there was a span of 7 bases. The CDR3 contains 14 residues. Germline-derived CDR1 and CDR2 are SEHNR and FQNEAQ (reference sequence). The CDR3 region is CASSLLAANYGYTF. CDR3 nucleotides: TGTGCCAGCAGCTTATTGGCAGCTAACTATGGCTACACCTTC. Filled out from reference TRBV7-9 and TRBJ1-2, the complete variable domain reads DTGVSQNPRHKITKRGQNVTFRCDPISEHNRLYWYRQTLGQGPEFLTYFQNEAQLEKSRLLSDRFSAERPKGSFSTLEIQRTEQGDSAMYLCASSLLAANYGYTFGSGTRLTVV.

The chain uses TRBV6-5 and TRBJ1-1; possible D gene TRBD1, 6 bases. This CDR3 has 13 amino acids. Germline V gene lookup returns CDR1 MNHEY and CDR2 SVGAGI. The V and J ends lost 6 bases and 10 bases respectively, with 18 bases between them. The CDR3 DNA reads as TGTGCCAGCAGCAACGAACAGGGTCGGGCAGCTTTCTTT. It translates to CASSNEQGRAAFF.

This clone has a handful of counts. The chain employs TRBV7-2 and TRBJ1-5; D unclear. V dropped 5 bases and J dropped 7 bases, with 9 bases sitting between them. The germline CDR1 and CDR2 sequences are SGHTA and FQGNSA. This CDR3 is built from 12 residues. This CDR3 reads CASSHEEQPQHF. The CDR3 nucleotides are TGTGCCAGCAGCCACGAGGAGCAGCCCCAGCATTTT. The complete variable domain, with remaining parts taken from reference TRBV7-2 and TRBJ1-5, reads GAGVSQSPSNKVTEKGKDVELRCDPISGHTALYWYRQSLGQGLEFLIYFQGNSAPDKSGLPSDRFSAERTGGSVSTLTIQRTQQEDSAVYLCASSHEEQPQHFGDGTRLSIL.

The CDR3: CASSHAPGQAYNEQFF. CDR3 nucleotides: TGCGCCAGCAGTCATGCACCGGGACAGGCTTACAATGAGCAGTTCTTC. This chain joins TRBV23-1 and TRBJ2-1; 8 bases are shared with TRBD1. TRBV23-1 falls under the ORF class, with uncertain function. The CDR3 has 16 residues. V lost 3 bases, J lost 4 bases, and 8 bases stayed unmatched.

The chain is built from TRBV6-5 and TRBJ2-7; perhaps TRBD2 as D (6 bases). Trimming stripped 2 bases from V and 2 bases from J, with 16 bases between. This CDR3 is 16 amino acids long. Germline lookup yields CDR1 MNHEY and CDR2 SVGAGI. As DNA, the CDR3 is TGTGCCAGCAGTTACACCCAAAGCGGGCAGACCTACGAGCAGTACTTC. It specifies CASSYTQSGQTYEQYF.

In this sample, this clone is medium-sized. The chain joins TRBV5-4 to TRBJ2-5; no reliable D call. CDR1 and CDR2 (germline): SGHNT, YYREEE (reference sequence). This CDR3 comprises 13 residues. V was trimmed by 0 bases and J by 7 bases, leaving 10 bases between them. CDR3 coding DNA: TGTGCCAGCAGCTTGGGGGGAATAAGGACCCAGTACTTC. Protein: CASSLGGIRTQYF. Based on the CDR3 plus reference TRBV5-4 and TRBJ2-5, the full variable domain is ETGVTQSPTHLIKTRGQQVTLRCSSQSGHNTVSWYQQALGQGPQFIFQYYREEENGRGNFPPRFSGLQFPNYSSELNVNALELDDSALYLCASSLGGIRTQYFGPGTRLLVL.

J is TRBJ2-2 and V is TRBV27; 9 nucleotides line up with TRBD2. The V segment lost 6 bases and the J segment 4 bases; nucleotides outside the gene matches: 3. The CDR3 extends over 14 amino acids. Per germline, CDR1 MNHEY and CDR2 SMNVEV (reference sequence). CDR3 in amino acids: CASRQTSGTGELFF. The CDR3 DNA sequence: TGTGCCAGCAGACAGACTAGCGGCACCGGGGAGCTGTTTTTT.

V and J are TRBV6-1 and TRBJ1-2; D unclear. CDR3 length: 14 amino acids. Trimming removed 1 base at V and 8 bases at J, with 14 bases between. Germline V gene data show CDR1 as MNHNS and CDR2 as SASEGT. Here the CDR3 DNA reads TGTGCCAGCAGTGAAGAAGAACAAATCCCGGGCTACACCTTC. Translation: CASSEEEQIPGYTF.

This sequence joins TRBV5-1 and TRBJ2-5, with TRBD1 matching 8 bases. The CDR3 runs to 14 residues. V dropped 2 bases and J dropped 4; count of bases not matched to a gene: 4. CDR1 and CDR2 (germline): SGHRS, YFSETQ. Written as DNA, the CDR3 is TGCGCCAGCAGCTTCGGACAGGGAGGAGAGACCCAGTACTTC. It codes for CASSFGQGGETQYF.

This chain joins TRBV9 and TRBJ2-3; D tentatively reads TRBD1 or TRBD2 (6 bases each). Trimming stripped 4 bases from V and 4 bases from J, with 16 bases between. CDR1 SGDLS and CDR2 YYNGEE come from the germline V gene. The CDR3 has 15 amino acids. The CDR3 protein is CASSPGGRGADTQYF. DNA for the CDR3: TGTGCCAGCAGCCCCGGAGGTAGGGGGGCAGATACGCAGTATTTT.

This chain uses TRBV10-1 with TRBJ1-5, with 8 bases fitting TRBD1. The V and J ends lost 6 bases and 0 bases, in that order; junction bases with no gene match: 4. This CDR3 has 15 amino acids. Germline assignment: CDR1 WNHNN and CDR2 SYGVQD (reference sequence). The CDR3 here is CASSRQGNSNQPQHF. The CDR3 DNA reads as TGCGCCAGCAGCAGACAGGGGAATAGCAATCAGCCCCAGCATTTT.

The V gene is TRBV14, the J gene TRBJ2-5; D unresolved. The germline V and J ends were trimmed by 2 bases and 1 base, with 5 bases remaining between them. The V gene's germline CDR1 is SGHDN and CDR2 FVKESK. This CDR3 has 13 amino acids. CDR3 sequence (DNA): TGTGCCAGCAGCCAATTTATCCAAGAGACCCAGTACTTC. Protein: CASSQFIQETQYF.

The V gene is TRBV6-5, the J gene TRBJ2-1; D is perhaps TRBD1 (7 bases). CDR3 length: 14 residues. Germline V lookup: CDR1 MNHEY, CDR2 SVGAGI. Trimming took 7 bases from V and 7 from J, leaving 17 bases between them. In nucleotides, the CDR3 is TGTGCCAGCAAAAAGAGGGCAGGGGGGAATGAGCAGTTCTTC. Translating gives CASKKRAGGNEQFF.

The chain links TRBV6-1 to TRBJ2-1, with TRBD2 matching 7 bases. Unmatched junction bases numbered 9, after V lost 8 bases and J lost 2 bases. Germline CDR1 is MNHNS and CDR2 is SASEGT. This CDR3 region has 15 residues. For the CDR3, the DNA is TGTGCCAGCCCCGATAAGAGCGGGACCTACAATGAGCAGTTCTTC. This encodes CASPDKSGTYNEQFF.

CDR3 coding DNA: TGTGCCACCAGCAGAGATTATGAGGGCGGCCTGAACACTGAAGCTTTCTTT. This translates into CATSRDYEGGLNTEAFF. This rearrangement joins TRBV15 to TRBJ1-1; D ambiguous. The CDR3 is made up of 17 amino acids. Germline V CDR1 and CDR2: LNHNV, YYDKDF (reference sequence). Trimming removed 0 bases at V and 0 bases at J, with 14 bases between.

The CDR3 coding sequence is TGTGCCAGCAGCCAGGAGACAGGGGTGAACACTGAAGCTTTCTTT. Translating gives CASSQETGVNTEAFF. The gene calls are TRBV4-2 and TRBJ1-1, with 8 bases aligning to TRBD1. The trim removed 3 bases at V and 0 bases at J, leaving 3 bases unmatched. In germline, CDR1 is LGHNA, CDR2 YNFKEQ. This CDR3 contains 15 residues.

This chain connects TRBV27 to TRBJ1-2; 7 nucleotides align to TRBD1. The CDR3 totals 15 residues. Germline V gives CDR1 MNHEY, CDR2 SMNVEV (reference sequence). The junction had 7 bases not matched to a gene; V was cut back by 5 bases and J by 1 base. CDR3 loop: CASSLQGSLNYGYTF. CDR3 nucleotide sequence: TGTGCCAGCAGTCTACAGGGGTCTCTTAACTATGGCTACACCTTC.